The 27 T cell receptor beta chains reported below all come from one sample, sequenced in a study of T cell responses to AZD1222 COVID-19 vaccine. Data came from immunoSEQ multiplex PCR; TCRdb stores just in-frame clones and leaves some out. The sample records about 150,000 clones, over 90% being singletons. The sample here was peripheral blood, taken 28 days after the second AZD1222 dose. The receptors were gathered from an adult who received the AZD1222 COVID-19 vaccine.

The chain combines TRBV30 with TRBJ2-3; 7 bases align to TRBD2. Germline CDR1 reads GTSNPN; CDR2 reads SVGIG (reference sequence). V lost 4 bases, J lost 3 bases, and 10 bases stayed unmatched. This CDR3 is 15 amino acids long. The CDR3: CAWNRGAGRTDTQYF. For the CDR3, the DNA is TGTGCCTGGAATAGGGGAGCGGGAAGGACAGATACGCAGTATTTT.

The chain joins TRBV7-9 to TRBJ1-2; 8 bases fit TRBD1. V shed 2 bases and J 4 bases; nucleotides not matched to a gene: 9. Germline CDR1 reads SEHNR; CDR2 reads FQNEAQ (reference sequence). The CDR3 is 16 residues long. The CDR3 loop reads CASSLWTGTPVYGYTF. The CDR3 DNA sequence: TGTGCCAGCAGCTTATGGACAGGGACCCCGGTCTATGGCTACACCTTC.

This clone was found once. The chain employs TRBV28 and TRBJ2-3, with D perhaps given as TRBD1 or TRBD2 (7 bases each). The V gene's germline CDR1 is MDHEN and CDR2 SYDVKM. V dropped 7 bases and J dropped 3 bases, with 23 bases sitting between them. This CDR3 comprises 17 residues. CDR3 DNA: TGTGCCAGCAAATCGGGCAACAGGGGAGGGGATACAGATACGCAGTATTTT. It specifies CASKSGNRGGDTDTQYF.

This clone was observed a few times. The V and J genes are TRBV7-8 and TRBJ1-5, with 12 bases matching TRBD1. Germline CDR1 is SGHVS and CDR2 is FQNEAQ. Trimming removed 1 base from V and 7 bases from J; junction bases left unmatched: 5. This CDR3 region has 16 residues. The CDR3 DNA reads TGTGCCAGCAGCTTAGTCGGGACAGGGGGCATACAGCCCCAGCATTTT. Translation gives CASSLVGTGGIQPQHF.

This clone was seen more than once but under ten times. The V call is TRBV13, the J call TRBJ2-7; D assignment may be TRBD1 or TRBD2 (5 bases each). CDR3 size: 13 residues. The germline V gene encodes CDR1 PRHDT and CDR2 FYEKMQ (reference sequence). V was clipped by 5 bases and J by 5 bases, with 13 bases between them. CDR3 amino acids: CASSPGSRDEQYF. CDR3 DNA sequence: TGTGCCAGCAGCCCAGGGAGTAGGGACGAGCAGTACTTC.

CDR3 residues: CASSQDLAGGYNEQFF. CDR3 sequence (DNA): TGTGCCAGCAGCCAAGATCTAGCGGGAGGGTACAATGAGCAGTTCTTC. The rearrangement joins TRBV4-2 to TRBJ2-1, with 12 positions matching TRBD2. The CDR3 length is 16 residues. Per germline, CDR1 LGHNA and CDR2 YNFKEQ. V was clipped by 0 bases and J by 4 bases; unmatched bases: 1.

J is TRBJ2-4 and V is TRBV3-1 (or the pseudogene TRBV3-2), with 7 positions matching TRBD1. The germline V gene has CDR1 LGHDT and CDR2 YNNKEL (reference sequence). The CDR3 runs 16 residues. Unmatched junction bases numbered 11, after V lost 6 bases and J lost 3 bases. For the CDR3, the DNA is TGTGCCAGCAGGTCCAGGCTGGGGACAGACAAAAACATTCAGTACTTC. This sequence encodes CASRSRLGTDKNIQYF.

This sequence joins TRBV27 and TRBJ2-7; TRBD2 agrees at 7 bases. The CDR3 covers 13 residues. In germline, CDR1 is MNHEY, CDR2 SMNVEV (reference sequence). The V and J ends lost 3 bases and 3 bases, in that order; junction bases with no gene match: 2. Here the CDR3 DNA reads TGTGCCAGCAGTTTGAAGCGGGGCTACGAGCAGTACTTC. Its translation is CASSLKRGYEQYF.

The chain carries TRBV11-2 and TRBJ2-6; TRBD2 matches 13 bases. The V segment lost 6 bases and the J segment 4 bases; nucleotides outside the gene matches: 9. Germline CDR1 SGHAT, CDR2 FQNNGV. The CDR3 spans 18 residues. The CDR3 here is CASRVPGLAGLGANVLTF. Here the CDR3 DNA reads TGTGCCAGCAGAGTTCCGGGACTAGCGGGGCTCGGGGCCAACGTCCTGACTTTC.

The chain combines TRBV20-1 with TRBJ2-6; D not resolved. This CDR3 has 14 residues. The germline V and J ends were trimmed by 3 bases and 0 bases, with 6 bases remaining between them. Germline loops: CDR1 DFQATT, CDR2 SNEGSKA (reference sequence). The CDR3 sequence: CSASPTSGANVLTF. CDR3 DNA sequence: TGCAGTGCTAGTCCCACCTCTGGGGCCAACGTCCTGACTTTC.

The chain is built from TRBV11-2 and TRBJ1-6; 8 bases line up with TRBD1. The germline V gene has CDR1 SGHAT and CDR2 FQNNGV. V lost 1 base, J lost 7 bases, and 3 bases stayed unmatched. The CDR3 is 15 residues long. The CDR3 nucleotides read TGTGCCAGCAGCTTAGTACAGGGGGGAAATTCACCCCTCCACTTT. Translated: CASSLVQGGNSPLHF. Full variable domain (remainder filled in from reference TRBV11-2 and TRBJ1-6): EAGVAQSPRYKIIEKRQSVAFWCNPISGHATLYWYQQILGQGPKLLIQFQNNGVVDDSQLPKDRFSAERLKGVDSTLKIQPAKLEDSAVYLCASSLVQGGNSPLHFGNGTRLTVT.

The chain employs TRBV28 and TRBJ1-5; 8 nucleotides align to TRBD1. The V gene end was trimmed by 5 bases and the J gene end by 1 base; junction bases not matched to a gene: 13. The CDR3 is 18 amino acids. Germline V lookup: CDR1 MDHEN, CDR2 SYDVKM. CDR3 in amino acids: CASSINRLGQDSNQPQHF. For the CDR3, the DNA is TGTGCCAGCAGTATCAACCGGTTGGGACAGGACAGCAATCAGCCCCAGCATTTT. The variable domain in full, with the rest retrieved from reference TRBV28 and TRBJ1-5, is DVKVTQSSRYLVKRTGEKVFLECVQDMDHENMFWYRQDPGLGLRLIYFSYDVKMKEKGDIPEGYSVSREKKERFSLILESASTNQTSMYLCASSINRLGQDSNQPQHFGDGTRLSIL.

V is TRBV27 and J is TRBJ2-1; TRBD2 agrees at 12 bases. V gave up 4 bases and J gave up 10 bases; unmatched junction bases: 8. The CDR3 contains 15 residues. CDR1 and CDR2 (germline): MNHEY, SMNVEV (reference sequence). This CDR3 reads CASSSPTSGRREQFF. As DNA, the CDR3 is TGTGCCAGCAGTTCACCGACTAGCGGGAGAAGAGAGCAGTTCTTC.

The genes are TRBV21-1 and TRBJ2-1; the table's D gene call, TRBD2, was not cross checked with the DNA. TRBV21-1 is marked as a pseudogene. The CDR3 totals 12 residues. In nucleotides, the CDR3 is TGTGCCAGCATGGAGCGGTTTAATGAGCAGTTCTTC. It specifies CASMERFNEQFF.

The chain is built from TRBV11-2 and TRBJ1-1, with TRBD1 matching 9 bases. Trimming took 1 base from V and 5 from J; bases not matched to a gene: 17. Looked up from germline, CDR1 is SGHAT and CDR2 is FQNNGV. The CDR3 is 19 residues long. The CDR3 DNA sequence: TGTGCCAGCAGCTTAGGGACTCCCGCCCACAGGGGGCCAAGGACTGAAGCTTTCTTT. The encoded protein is CASSLGTPAHRGPRTEAFF.

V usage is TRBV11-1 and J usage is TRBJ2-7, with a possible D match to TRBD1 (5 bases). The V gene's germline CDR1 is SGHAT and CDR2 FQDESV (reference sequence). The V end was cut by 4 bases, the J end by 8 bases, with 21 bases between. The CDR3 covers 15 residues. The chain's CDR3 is CASSWRQSAIWKQYF. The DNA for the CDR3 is TGTGCCAGCAGCTGGCGACAGTCCGCTATTTGGAAGCAGTACTTC.

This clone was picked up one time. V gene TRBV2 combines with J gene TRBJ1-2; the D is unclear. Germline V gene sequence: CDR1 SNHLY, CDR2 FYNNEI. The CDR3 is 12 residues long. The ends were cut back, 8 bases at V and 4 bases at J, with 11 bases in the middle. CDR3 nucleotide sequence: TGTGCCAGCGCGTCGGTCACCTATGGCTACACCTTC. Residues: CASASVTYGYTF.

The CDR3, as DNA: TGTGCCAGCAGTTTACGGGGCCCGCAGTACTTC. It codes for CASSLRGPQYF. V usage is TRBV28 and J usage is TRBJ2-7; D is perhaps TRBD1 or TRBD2 (5 bases each). This CDR3 region has 11 residues. CDR1 and CDR2 (germline): MDHEN, SYDVKM. Deletions cut 2 bases from V and 9 bases from J, with 8 bases between.

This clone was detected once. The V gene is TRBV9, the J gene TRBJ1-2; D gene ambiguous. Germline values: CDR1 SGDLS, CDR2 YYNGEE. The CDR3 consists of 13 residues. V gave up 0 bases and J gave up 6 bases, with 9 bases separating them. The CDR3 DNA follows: TGTGCCAGCAGCGTAGATGATCGGGATGGCTACACCTTC. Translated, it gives CASSVDDRDGYTF.

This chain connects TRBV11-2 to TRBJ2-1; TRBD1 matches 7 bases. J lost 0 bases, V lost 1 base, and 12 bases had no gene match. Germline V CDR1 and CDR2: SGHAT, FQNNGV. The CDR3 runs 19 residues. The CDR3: CASSLVGTAIESSYNEQFF. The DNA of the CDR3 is TGTGCCAGCAGCTTAGTTGGGACAGCAATAGAGAGCTCCTACAATGAGCAGTTCTTC.

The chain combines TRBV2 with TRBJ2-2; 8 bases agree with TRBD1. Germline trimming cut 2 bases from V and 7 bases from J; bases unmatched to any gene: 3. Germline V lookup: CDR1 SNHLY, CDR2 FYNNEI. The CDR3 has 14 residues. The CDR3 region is CASSEQGALGELFF. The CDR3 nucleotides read TGTGCCAGCAGTGAACAGGGGGCCCTCGGGGAGCTGTTTTTT.

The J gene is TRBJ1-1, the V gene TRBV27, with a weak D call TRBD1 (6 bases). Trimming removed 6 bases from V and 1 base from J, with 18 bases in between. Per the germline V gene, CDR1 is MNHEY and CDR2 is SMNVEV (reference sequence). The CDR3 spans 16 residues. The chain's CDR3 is CASRHRENTPNTEAFF. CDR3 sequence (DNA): TGTGCCAGCAGGCACAGGGAAAATACACCGAACACTGAAGCTTTCTTT.

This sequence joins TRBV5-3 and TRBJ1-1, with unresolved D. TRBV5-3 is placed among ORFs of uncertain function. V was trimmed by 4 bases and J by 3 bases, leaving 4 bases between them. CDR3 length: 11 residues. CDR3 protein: CARSPYTEAFF. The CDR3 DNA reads TGTGCCAGAAGCCCCTACACTGAAGCTTTCTTT.

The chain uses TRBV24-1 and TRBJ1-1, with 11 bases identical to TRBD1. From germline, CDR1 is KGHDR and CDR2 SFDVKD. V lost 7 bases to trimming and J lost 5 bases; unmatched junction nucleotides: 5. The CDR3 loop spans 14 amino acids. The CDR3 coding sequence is TGTGCCACCAGGGGGACAGGGGGATTGACTGAAGCTTTCTTT. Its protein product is CATRGTGGLTEAFF.

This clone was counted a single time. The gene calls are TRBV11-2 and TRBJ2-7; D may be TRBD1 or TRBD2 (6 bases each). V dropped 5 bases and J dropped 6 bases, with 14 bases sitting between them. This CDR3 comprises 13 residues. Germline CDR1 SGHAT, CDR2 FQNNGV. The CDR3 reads CASSDRGPVEQYF. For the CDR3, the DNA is TGTGCCAGCAGCGACCGGGGGCCGGTCGAGCAGTACTTC.

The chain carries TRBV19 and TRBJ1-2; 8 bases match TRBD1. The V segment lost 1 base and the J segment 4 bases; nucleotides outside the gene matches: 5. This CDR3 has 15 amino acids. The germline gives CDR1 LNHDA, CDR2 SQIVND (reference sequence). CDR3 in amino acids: CASSIGDRYTYGYTF. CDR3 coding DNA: TGTGCCAGTAGTATAGGGGACAGGTATACCTATGGCTACACCTTC.

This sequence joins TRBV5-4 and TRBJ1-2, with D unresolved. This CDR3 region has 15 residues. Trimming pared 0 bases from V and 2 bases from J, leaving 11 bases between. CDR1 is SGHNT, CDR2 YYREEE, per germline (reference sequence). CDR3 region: CASSLDASSNYGYTF. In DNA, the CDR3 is TGTGCCAGCAGCTTGGACGCCAGCTCGAACTATGGCTACACCTTC.